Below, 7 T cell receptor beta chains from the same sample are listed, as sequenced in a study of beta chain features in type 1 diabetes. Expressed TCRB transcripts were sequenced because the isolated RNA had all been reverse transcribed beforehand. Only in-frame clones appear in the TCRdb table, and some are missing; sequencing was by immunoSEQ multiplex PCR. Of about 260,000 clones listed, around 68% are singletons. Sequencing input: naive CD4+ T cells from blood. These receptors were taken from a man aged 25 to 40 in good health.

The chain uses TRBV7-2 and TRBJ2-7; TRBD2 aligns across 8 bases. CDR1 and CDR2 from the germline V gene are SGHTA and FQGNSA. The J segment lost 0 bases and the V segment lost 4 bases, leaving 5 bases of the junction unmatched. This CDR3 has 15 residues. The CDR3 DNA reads TGTGCCAGCAGCTCCAACAGCGGGAGCTCCTACGAGCAGTACTTC. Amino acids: CASSSNSGSSYEQYF.

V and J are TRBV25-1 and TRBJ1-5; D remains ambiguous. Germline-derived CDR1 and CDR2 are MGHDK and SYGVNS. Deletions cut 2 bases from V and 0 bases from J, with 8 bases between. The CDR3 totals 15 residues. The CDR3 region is CASSENPYSNQPQHF. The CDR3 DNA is TGTGCCAGCAGTGAAAATCCTTATAGCAATCAGCCCCAGCATTTT.

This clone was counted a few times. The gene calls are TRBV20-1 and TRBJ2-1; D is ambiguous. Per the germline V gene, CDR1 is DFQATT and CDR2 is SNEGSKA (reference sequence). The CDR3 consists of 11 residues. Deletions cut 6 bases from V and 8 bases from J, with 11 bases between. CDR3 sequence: CSAIGWDEQFF. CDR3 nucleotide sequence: TGCAGTGCGATCGGATGGGATGAGCAGTTCTTC.

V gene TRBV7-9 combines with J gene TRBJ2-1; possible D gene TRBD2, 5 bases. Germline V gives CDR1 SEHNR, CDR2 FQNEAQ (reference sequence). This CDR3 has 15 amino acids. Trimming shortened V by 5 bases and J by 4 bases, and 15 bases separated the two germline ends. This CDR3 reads CASSLRTRAYNEQFF. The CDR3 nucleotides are TGTGCCAGCAGCCTGAGAACTAGAGCATACAATGAGCAGTTCTTC.

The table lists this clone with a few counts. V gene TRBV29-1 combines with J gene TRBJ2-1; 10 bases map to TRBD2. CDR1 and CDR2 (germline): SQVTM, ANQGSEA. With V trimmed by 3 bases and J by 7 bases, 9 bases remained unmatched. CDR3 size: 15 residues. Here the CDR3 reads CSVDSLAGVRNEQFF. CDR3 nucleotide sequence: TGCAGCGTTGACAGTCTAGCGGGGGTGAGGAATGAGCAGTTCTTC.

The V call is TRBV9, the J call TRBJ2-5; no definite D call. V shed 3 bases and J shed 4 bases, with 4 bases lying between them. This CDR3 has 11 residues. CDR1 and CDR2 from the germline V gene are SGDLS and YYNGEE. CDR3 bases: TGTGCCAGCAGCGAGGGAGAGACCCAGTACTTC. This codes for CASSEGETQYF. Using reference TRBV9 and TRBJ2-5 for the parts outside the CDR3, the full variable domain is DSGVTQTPKHLITATGQRVTLRCSPRSGDLSVYWYQQSLDQGLQFLIQYYNGEERAKGNILERFSAQQFPDLHSELNLSSLELGDSALYFCASSEGETQYFGPGTRLLVL.

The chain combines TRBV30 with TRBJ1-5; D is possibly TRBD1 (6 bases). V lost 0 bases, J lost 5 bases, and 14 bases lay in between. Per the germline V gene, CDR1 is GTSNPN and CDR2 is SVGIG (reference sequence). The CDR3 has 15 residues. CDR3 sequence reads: CAWSVHRGPHQPQHF. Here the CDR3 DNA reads TGTGCCTGGAGTGTACATCGGGGGCCTCATCAGCCCCAGCATTTT.